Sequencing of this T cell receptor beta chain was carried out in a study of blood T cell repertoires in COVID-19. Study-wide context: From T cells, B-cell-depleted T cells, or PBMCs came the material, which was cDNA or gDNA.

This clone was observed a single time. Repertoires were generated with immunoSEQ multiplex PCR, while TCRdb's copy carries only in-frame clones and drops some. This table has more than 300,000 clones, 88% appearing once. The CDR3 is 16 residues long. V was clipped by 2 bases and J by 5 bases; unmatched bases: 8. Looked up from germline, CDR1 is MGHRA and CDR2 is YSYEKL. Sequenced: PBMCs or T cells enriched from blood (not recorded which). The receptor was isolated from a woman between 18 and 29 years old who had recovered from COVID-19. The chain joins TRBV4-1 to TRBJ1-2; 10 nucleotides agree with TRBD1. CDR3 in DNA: TGCGCCAGCAGCCAAACGGGGACAGGGGTAACGTATGGCTACACCTTC. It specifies CASSQTGTGVTYGYTF.